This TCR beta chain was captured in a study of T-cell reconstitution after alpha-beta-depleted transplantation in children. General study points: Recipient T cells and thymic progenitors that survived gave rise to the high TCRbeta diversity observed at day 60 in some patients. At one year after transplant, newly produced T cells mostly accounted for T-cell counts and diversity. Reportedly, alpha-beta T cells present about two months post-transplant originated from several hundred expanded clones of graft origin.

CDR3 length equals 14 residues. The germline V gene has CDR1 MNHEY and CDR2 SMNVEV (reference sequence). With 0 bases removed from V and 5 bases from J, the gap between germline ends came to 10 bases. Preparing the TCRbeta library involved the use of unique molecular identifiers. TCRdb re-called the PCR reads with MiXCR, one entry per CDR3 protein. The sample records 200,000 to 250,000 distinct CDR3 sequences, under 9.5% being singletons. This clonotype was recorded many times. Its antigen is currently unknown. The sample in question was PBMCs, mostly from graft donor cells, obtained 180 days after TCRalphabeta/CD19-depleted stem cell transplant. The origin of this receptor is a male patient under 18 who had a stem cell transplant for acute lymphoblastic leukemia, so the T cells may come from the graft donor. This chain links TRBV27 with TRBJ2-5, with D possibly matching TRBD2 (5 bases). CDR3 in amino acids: CASSLSGGLETQYF. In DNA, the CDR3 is TGTGCCAGCAGTTTATCGGGCGGGCTGGAGACCCAGTACTTC.